Listed below are T cell receptor beta chains from one sample, sequenced in a study of cytomegalovirus exposure and HLA in healthy donors. Sequencing used immunoSEQ multiplex PCR; TCRdb keeps in-frame clones, though not all of them. The sample contains 100,000 to 150,000 clones, around 73% of which appear only once. The sequenced material came from PBMCs. These receptors all stem from a female donor in good health and CMV-seronegative. Each CDR3 is given with its conserved first and last residue. Each record gives: D gene, V gene, clone size, J gene, CDR3 protein, CDR3 DNA. D genes are given only for firm matches. Clone size is not always given. Where it is, it says once, few, many or a class for expanded clones.

>TRBD1|TRBV5-1|NA|TRBJ1-3
CASSTTTGGENTIYF
TGCGCCAGCAGCACAACGACAGGGGGAGAAAACACCATATATTTT
>NA|TRBV7-2|NA|TRBJ2-1
CASRPYGGQNEQFF
TGTGCCAGCAGACCATACGGGGGGCAGAATGAGCAGTTCTTC
>NA|TRBV4-3|NA|TRBJ2-2
CASSLAEGVPGELFF
TGCGCCAGCAGCCTAGCCGAGGGGGTTCCCGGGGAGCTGTTTTTT
>TRBD2|TRBV5-6|NA|TRBJ2-1
CASSFREGSYNEQFF
TGTGCCAGCAGCTTTAGGGAGGGGTCCTACAATGAGCAGTTCTTC
>NA|TRBV4-2|NA|TRBJ1-2
CASSRLEAGDYGYTF
TGTGCCAGCAGCCGCCTAGAGGCGGGGGACTATGGCTACACCTTC
>TRBD2|TRBV5-6|NA|TRBJ2-7
CASSETSVSYEQYF
TGTGCCAGCAGCGAGACTAGCGTGTCCTACGAGCAGTACTTC
>TRBD1|TRBV10-3|NA|TRBJ1-2
CAISGGTENGYTF
TGTGCCATCAGTGGTGGGACAGAAAATGGCTACACCTTC
>NA|TRBV6-4|few|TRBJ2-3
CASSQASTDTQYF
TGTGCCAGCAGTCAGGCTAGCACAGATACGCAGTATTTT
>TRBD2|TRBV7-7|NA|TRBJ2-5
CASSQTSGNTQYF
TGTGCCAGCAGCCAGACTAGCGGGAACACCCAGTACTTC
>NA|TRBV4-1|NA|TRBJ1-5
CASSLGEREGFNQPQHF
TGCGCCAGCAGCCTTGGTGAGAGGGAAGGCTTCAATCAGCCCCAGCATTTT
>NA|TRBV21-1|NA|TRBJ2-7
CASSKAGTGRTSGSYEQYF
TGTGCCAGCAGCAAAGCCGGGACAGGGAGAACTAGCGGGAGTTACGAGCAGTACTTC
>TRBD1|TRBV5-1|NA|TRBJ2-3
CASSLFRGLTDTQYF
TGCGCCAGCAGCTTGTTCAGGGGGCTCACAGATACGCAGTATTTT
>TRBD1|TRBV5-5|NA|TRBJ1-2
CASSLQGTGVSLNYGYTF
TGTGCCAGCAGCCTACAGGGGACAGGGGTCTCCCTAAACTATGGCTACACCTTC
>NA|TRBV9|NA|TRBJ1-1
CASSVGHRDTEAFF
TGTGCCAGCAGCGTAGGCCACAGGGACACTGAAGCTTTCTTT
>TRBD1|TRBV27|NA|TRBJ1-2
CASSLWDRGYGYTF
TGTGCCAGCAGTTTATGGGACAGGGGTTATGGCTACACCTTC
>NA|TRBV27|once|TRBJ1-5
CASGGAYSNQPQHF
TGTGCCAGCGGGGGGGCCTATAGCAATCAGCCCCAGCATTTT
>TRBD1|TRBV29-1|NA|TRBJ2-2
CSVGHRGSYTGELFF
TGCAGCGTTGGACACAGGGGCTCCTACACCGGGGAGCTGTTTTTT
>NA|TRBV2|NA|TRBJ2-1
CASSHVRTAAYNEQFF
TGTGCCAGCAGCCACGTTCGGACAGCCGCCTACAATGAGCAGTTCTTC
>NA|TRBV7-2|NA|TRBJ2-2
CASSLSGDTGELFF
TGTGCCAGCAGCTTATCAGGGGACACCGGGGAGCTGTTTTTT
>TRBD1|TRBV7-9|NA|TRBJ2-5
CASSLGTAVFYQETQYF
TGTGCCAGCAGCCTCGGGACAGCCGTCTTCTACCAAGAGACCCAGTACTTC
>NA|TRBV6-6|NA|TRBJ1-4
CASSYGREKLFF
TGTGCCAGCAGTTACGGGAGGGAAAAACTGTTTTTT
>NA|TRBV28|NA|TRBJ2-2
CASSSQGIGTGELFF
TGTGCCAGCAGTTCACAGGGTATCGGCACCGGGGAGCTGTTTTTT
>NA|TRBV5-4|NA|TRBJ1-4
CASSLESVGGKLFF
TGTGCCAGCAGCTTGGAGTCGGTAGGGGGAAAACTGTTTTTT
>TRBD1|TRBV5-1|NA|TRBJ2-1
CASSIRPGQASLEFF
TGCGCCAGCAGCATACGACCCGGACAGGCCTCTCTTGAGTTCTTC
>TRBD1|TRBV28|few|TRBJ1-4
CAINRDRGEKLFF
TGTGCCATCAACCGGGACAGAGGAGAAAAACTGTTTTTT